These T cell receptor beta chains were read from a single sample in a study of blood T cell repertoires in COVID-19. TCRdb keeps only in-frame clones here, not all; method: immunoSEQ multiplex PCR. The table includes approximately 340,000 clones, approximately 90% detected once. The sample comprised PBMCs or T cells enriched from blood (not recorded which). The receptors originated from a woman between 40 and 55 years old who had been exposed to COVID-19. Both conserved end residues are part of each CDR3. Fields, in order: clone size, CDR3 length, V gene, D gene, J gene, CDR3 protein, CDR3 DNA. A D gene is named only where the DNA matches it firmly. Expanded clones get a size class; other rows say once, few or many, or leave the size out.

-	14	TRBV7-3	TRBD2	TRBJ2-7	CASSQRGGAYEQYF	TGTGCCAGCAGCCAGCGGGGGGGAGCCTACGAGCAGTACTTC
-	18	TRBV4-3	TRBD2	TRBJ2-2	CASSQPGRGGVDTGELFF	TGCGCCAGCAGCCAACCTGGCCGGGGGGGAGTGGATACCGGGGAGCTGTTTTTT
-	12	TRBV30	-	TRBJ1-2	CAWRQGDYGYTF	TGTGCCTGGAGACAGGGAGACTATGGCTACACCTTC
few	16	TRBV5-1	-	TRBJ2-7	CASSPEGGVRSYEQYF	TGCGCCAGCAGCCCGGAGGGCGGGGTGAGGTCCTACGAGCAGTACTTC
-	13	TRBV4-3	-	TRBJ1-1	CASSQVWTSEAFF	TGCGCCAGCAGCCAAGTATGGACAAGCGAAGCTTTCTTT
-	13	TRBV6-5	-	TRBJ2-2	CASTGYSPGELFF	TGTGCCAGCACAGGGTATTCGCCCGGGGAGCTGTTTTTT
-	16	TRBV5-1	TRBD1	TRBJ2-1	CASSLAGTGAYNEQFF	TGCGCCAGCAGCTTGGCCGGGACAGGGGCCTACAATGAGCAGTTCTTC
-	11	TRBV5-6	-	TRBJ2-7	CASSRRYEQYF	TGTGCCAGCTCTAGGAGATACGAGCAGTACTTC
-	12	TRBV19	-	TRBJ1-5	CASSIDQVSQHF	TGTGCCAGTAGTATAGACCAGGTGTCCCAGCATTTT
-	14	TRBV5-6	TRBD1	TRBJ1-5	CASSYTGGRQPQHF	TGTGCCAGCAGTTATACAGGGGGCCGTCAGCCCCAGCATTTT
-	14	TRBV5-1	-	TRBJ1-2	CASSPADPGSGYTF	TGCGCCAGCAGCCCAGCGGACCCAGGATCTGGCTACACCTTC
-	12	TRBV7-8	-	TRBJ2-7	CASSRGGVAQYF	TGTGCCAGCAGCCGAGGGGGGGTTGCGCAGTACTTC
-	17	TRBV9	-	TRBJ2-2	CASSGRTAGSNTGELFF	TGTGCCAGCAGCGGCCGGACGGCGGGGTCGAACACCGGGGAGCTGTTTTTT
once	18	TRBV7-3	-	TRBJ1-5	CASSPKAYRSHSNQPQHF	TGTGCCAGCAGCCCGAAGGCTTACCGGAGCCATAGCAATCAGCCCCAGCATTTT
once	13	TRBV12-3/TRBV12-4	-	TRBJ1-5	CASSSSGEQPQHF	TGTGCCAGCAGTTCCTCAGGGGAACAGCCCCAGCATTTT
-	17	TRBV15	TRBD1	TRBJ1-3	CATSSRDRENTGNTIYF	TGTGCCACCAGCTCCAGAGACAGGGAGAACACTGGAAACACCATATATTTT
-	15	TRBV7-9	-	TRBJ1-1	CASSPSRRMNTEAFF	TGTGCCAGCAGCCCATCCCGGAGGATGAACACTGAAGCTTTCTTT
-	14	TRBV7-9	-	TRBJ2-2	CASSLRVETGELFF	TGTGCCAGCAGCTTACGGGTGGAGACCGGGGAGCTGTTTTTT